Shown below are 10 T cell receptor beta chains from a single sample sequenced in a study of T cell repertoires in ileal Crohn's disease. Repertoires were generated with immunoSEQ multiplex PCR, while TCRdb's copy carries only in-frame clones and drops some. The table records a few thousand clones, about four fifths of them present only once. Sequenced sample: ileal tissue. The source is an adult with Crohn's disease.

This clone was recorded only once. The rearrangement links TRBV14 to TRBJ1-1; tentatively, D is TRBD1 (5 bases). Deletions cut 5 bases from V and 1 base from J, with 11 bases between. CDR1 and CDR2 (germline): SGHDN, FVKESK. The CDR3 is made up of 14 amino acids. This chain's CDR3 is CASSARRGNTEAFF. CDR3 DNA sequence: TGTGCCAGCAGCGCAAGAAGGGGGAACACTGAAGCTTTCTTT.

About this clone itself: A read error may account for a junction end that differs from germline. The identical CDR3 is also encoded by other nucleotide sequences in the sample. The chain employs TRBV9 and TRBJ1-6; TRBD1 matches at 11 bases. CDR1 is SGDLS, CDR2 YYNGEE, per germline. The length of the CDR3 is 19 residues. The CDR3 region is CASSVEVGDRGAYNSPLHF. CDR3 DNA sequence: TGTGCCAGCAGCGTAGAAGTGGGGGACAGGGGGGCCTATAATTCCCCCCTCCACTTT.

This chain uses TRBV30 with TRBJ2-5; TRBD2 matches at 10 bases. The germline CDR1 and CDR2 sequences are GTSNPN and SVGIG (reference sequence). Unmatched junction bases numbered 9, after V lost 0 bases and J lost 5 bases. The CDR3 has 16 amino acids. The CDR3 reads CAWSVHVAGGSETQYF. The DNA of the CDR3 is TGTGCCTGGAGTGTACATGTAGCGGGGGGTTCTGAGACCCAGTACTTC.

The chain carries TRBV5-1 and TRBJ2-7, with a tentative D call TRBD1 (6 bases). The CDR3 loop spans 13 amino acids. Germline CDR1 SGHRS, CDR2 YFSETQ. V gave up 2 bases and J gave up 4 bases, with 10 bases separating them. The CDR3 nucleotides read TGCGCCAGCAGCTTCGGCAGGGGTTACGAGCAGTACTTC. It specifies CASSFGRGYEQYF.

This clone counts as large. The V call is TRBV7-9, the J call TRBJ2-7, with TRBD2 identical over 9 bases. There are 11 residues in the CDR3. Germline V gene sequence: CDR1 SEHNR, CDR2 FQNEAQ (reference sequence). Trimming took 8 bases from V and 5 from J; bases not matched to a gene: 1. CDR3 sequence reads: CASGTSNEQYF. CDR3 DNA sequence: TGTGCCAGCGGGACTAGCAACGAGCAGTACTTC.

This sequence joins TRBV6-8 and TRBJ2-5; maybe TRBD2 (6 bases). V was pared by 6 bases and J by 5 bases, with 13 bases between. The germline V gene encodes CDR1 MNHGY and CDR2 SAAAGT. The CDR3 spans 13 residues. CDR3 amino acids: CASSFLGGETQYF. The CDR3 DNA is TGTGCCAGCAGCTTTCTGGGAGGTGAGACCCAGTACTTC.

This chain connects TRBV28 to TRBJ1-2, with D unclear. Germline V gene data show CDR1 as MDHEN and CDR2 as SYDVKM. The CDR3 runs to 14 residues. Trimming cost V 6 bases and J 4 bases, with 15 bases left between them. CDR3 DNA sequence: TGTGCCAGCAGCCCTCGCCGGTTACCCTATGGCTACACCTTC. Amino acid sequence: CASSPRRLPYGYTF.

This chain connects TRBV18 to TRBJ1-2, with D unclear. This CDR3 is built from 16 residues. V was trimmed by 3 bases and J by 3 bases, leaving 17 bases between them. CDR1 is KGHSH, CDR2 LQKENI, per germline. The CDR3: CASSPWWRRWDYGYTF. The DNA for the CDR3 is TGTGCCAGCTCACCGTGGTGGAGGAGATGGGACTATGGCTACACCTTC.

The chain has TRBV7-2 and TRBJ2-7; 8 bases fit TRBD2. The CDR3 is 15 amino acids. CDR1 and CDR2 (germline): SGHTA, FQGNSA. V lost 4 bases to trimming and J lost 5 bases; unmatched junction nucleotides: 10. The CDR3 reads CASSSGGLAVNEQYF. DNA for the CDR3: TGTGCCAGCAGCTCTGGCGGACTAGCTGTCAACGAGCAGTACTTC.

The V and J genes are TRBV5-8 and TRBJ1-6; D is undetermined. Trimming cost V 0 bases and J 6 bases, with 10 bases left between them. Germline V lookup: CDR1 SGHTS, CDR2 YDEGEE. There are 15 residues in the CDR3. CDR3 residues: CASSLARLLNSPLHF. In DNA, the CDR3 is TGTGCCAGCAGCTTGGCGCGCCTGCTTAATTCACCCCTCCACTTT. Complete variable domain (other parts from reference TRBV5-8 and TRBJ1-6): EAGVTQSPTHLIKTRGQQATLRCSPISGHTSVYWYQQALGLGLQFLLWYDEGEERNRGNFPPRFSGRQFPNYSSELNVNALELEDSALYLCASSLARLLNSPLHFGNGTRLTVT.